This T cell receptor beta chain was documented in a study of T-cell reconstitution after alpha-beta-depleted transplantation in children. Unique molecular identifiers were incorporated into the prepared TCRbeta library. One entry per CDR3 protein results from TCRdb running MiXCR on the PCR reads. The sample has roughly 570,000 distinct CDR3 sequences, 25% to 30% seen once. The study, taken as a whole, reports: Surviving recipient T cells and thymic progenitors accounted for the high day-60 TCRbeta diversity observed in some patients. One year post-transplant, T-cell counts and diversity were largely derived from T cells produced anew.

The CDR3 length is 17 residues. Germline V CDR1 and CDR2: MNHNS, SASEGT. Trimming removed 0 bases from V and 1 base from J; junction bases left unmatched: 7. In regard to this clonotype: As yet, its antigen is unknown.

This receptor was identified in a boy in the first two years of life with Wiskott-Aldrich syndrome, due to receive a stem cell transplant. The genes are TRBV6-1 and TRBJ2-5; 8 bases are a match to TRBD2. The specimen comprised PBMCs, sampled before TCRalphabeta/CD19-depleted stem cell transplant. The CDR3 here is CASSEALIAGSQETQYF. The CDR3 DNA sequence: TGTGCCAGCAGTGAAGCGCTGATAGCGGGGTCCCAAGAGACCCAGTACTTC.